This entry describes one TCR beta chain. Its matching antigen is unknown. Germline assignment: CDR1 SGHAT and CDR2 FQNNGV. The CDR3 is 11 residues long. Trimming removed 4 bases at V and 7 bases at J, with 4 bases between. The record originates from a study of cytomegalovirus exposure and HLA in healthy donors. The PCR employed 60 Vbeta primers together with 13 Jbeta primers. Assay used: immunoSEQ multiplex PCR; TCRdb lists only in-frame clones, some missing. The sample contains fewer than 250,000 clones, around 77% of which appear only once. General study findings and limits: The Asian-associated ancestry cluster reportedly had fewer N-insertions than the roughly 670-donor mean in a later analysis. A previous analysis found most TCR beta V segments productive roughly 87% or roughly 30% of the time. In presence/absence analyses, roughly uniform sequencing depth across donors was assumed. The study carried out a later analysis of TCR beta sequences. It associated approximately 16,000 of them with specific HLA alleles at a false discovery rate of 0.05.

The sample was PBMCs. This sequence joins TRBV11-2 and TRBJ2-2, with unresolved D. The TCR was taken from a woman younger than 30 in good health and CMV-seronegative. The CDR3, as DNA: TGTGCCAGCAGCTCTTACGGGGAGCTGTTTTTT. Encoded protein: CASSSYGELFF.